The sequence of this T cell receptor beta chain was determined in a study of cytomegalovirus exposure and HLA in healthy donors. Looking at the study overall: Earlier findings included about 120 million unique TCR beta sequences obtained from around 180 million T cells.

The V segment lost 4 bases and the J segment 0 bases; nucleotides outside the gene matches: 11. The CDR3 has 19 amino acids. CDR1 is MGHRA, CDR2 YSYEKL, per germline. This clone has a handful of counts. Its antigen remains unknown. 60 Vbeta and 13 Jbeta primers were used in PCR. Some clones are missing from TCRdb's copy, which holds only in-frame ones; the method was immunoSEQ multiplex PCR. The data contain 95,000 to 150,000 clones, under 80% of them singletons. Whole-study results and caveats: By HLA locus, TCR association rates varied in a later analysis, with DRB1 showing the most and HLA-C the fewest. As a later analysis showed, a missense DCLRE1C variant was linked to trimming of TCR beta V- and J-genes. Exclusion applied to some V segments, including TRBV6-2 and TRBV6-3, as they were indistinguishable.

The chain joins TRBV4-1 to TRBJ2-3; 12 bases map to TRBD2. The origin of this receptor is a man in his sixties in good health and CMV-seropositive. What was sequenced was PBMCs. The CDR3 loop is CASSPGASGGAGSTDTQYF. CDR3 in DNA: TGCGCCAGCAGCCCGGGAGCTAGCGGGGGGGCCGGGAGCACAGATACGCAGTATTTT.